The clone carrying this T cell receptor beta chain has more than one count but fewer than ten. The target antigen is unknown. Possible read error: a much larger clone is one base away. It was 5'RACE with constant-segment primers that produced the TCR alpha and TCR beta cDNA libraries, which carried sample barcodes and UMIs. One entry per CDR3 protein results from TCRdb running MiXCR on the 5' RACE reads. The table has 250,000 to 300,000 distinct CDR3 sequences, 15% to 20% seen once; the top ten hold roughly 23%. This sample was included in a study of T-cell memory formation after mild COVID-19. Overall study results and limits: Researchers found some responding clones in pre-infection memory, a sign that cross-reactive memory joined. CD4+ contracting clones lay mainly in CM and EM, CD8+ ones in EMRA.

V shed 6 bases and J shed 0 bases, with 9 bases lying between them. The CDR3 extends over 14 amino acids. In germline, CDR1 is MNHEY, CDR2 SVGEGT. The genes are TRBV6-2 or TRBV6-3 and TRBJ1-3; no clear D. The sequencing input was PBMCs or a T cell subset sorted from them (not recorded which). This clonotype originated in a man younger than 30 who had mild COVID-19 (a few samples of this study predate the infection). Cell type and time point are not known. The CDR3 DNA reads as TGTGCCAGCAGACAGAGCCACTCTGGAAACACCATATATTTT. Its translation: CASRQSHSGNTIYF.